The 4 T cell receptor beta chains below were found in one sample sequenced in a study of blood T cell repertoires in COVID-19. Generated by immunoSEQ multiplex PCR, the TCRdb table keeps only in-frame clones and is missing some. This sample carries 250,000 to 350,000 clones, 84% of them seen once, and the ten largest clones take almost 1.5%. Sequencing was done on a sample of peripheral blood. Every receptor here comes from a human donor with COVID-19, enrolled during active disease. The donor label of this sample is uncertain.

This chain connects TRBV27 to TRBJ2-3; D possibly corresponds to TRBD2 (5 bases). Germline V lookup: CDR1 MNHEY, CDR2 SMNVEV (reference sequence). CDR3 length: 15 residues. V lost 0 bases and J lost 3, with 10 bases in between. CDR3 coding DNA: TGTGCCAGCAGTTTATCGCTAGCTAGGACAGATACGCAGTATTTT. Translating gives CASSLSLARTDTQYF.

The chain combines TRBV12-5 with TRBJ2-3, with 14 bases that match TRBD2. CDR3 size: 19 residues. Germline-derived CDR1 and CDR2 are LGHNT and FRNRAP. V was pared by 0 bases and J by 1 base, with 6 bases of the junction left unmatched. The CDR3 bases are TGTGCTAGTGGTTTGGTAAGAGGGACTAGCGGGAGCCGCACAGATACGCAGTATTTT. Amino acid sequence: CASGLVRGTSGSRTDTQYF.

The rearrangement uses TRBV28 and TRBJ2-3, with D perhaps TRBD2 (6 bases). CDR1 is MDHEN and CDR2 is SYDVKM in the germline V gene. V shed 6 bases and J shed 5 bases, with 18 bases lying between them. The CDR3 is made up of 15 amino acids. The CDR3 DNA sequence: TGTGCCAGCAGCCGTCCGGGACTCCAAGGAGATACGCAGTATTTT. Translated, it gives CASSRPGLQGDTQYF.

The chain couples TRBV19 to TRBJ2-3; TRBD1 is a possible D gene (5 bases). V lost 5 bases and J lost 2, with 11 bases in between. The CDR3 has 14 residues. Germline loops: CDR1 LNHDA, CDR2 SQIVND (reference sequence). As DNA, the CDR3 is TGTGCCAGTAGTCTTCCCGGACACACAGATACGCAGTATTTT. Protein product: CASSLPGHTDTQYF.